A selection of T cell receptor beta chains follows, all from one sample in a study of patients and donors after allogeneic stem cell transplantation. One entry per CDR3 protein results from TCRdb running MiXCR on the RT-PCR reads. The sample lists about a million distinct CDR3 sequences, roughly 18% occurring once. Sequenced input: blood, either unsorted or a sorted T cell fraction (not recorded which). These TCRs come from a human donor who was either an allogeneic HSCT recipient or a stem cell or donor lymphocyte infusion donor (not recorded which). It is not recorded whose cells these are; they may come from a transplant donor. CDR3s include the opening cysteine and the closing phenylalanine or tryptophan. D genes are given only for firm matches. Part of the rows lack a size; the others show once, few, many or a class for expanded clones.

TGTGCCAGCAGCTTGCGGACGGAGAATTCACCCCTCCACTTT,CASSLRTENSPLHF,many,TRBV5-6,TRBJ1-6,-
TGCAGCGTGGGCCGGGGGGCGACCGGGGAGCTGTTTTTT,CSVGRGATGELFF,-,TRBV29-1,TRBJ2-2,-
TGTGCCAGCAGGACCGACCCGGGCGGTACGAGTGGCTACACCTTC,CASRTDPGGTSGYTF,-,TRBV2,TRBJ1-2,-
TGCAGTGCGTTCAGAGCAGATACGCAGTATTTT,CSAFRADTQYF,-,TRBV20-1,TRBJ2-3,-
TGTGCCAGCAGCTCCCTTACAGGGGGTGATTTAAGCTACACCTTC,CASSSLTGGDLSYTF,-,TRBV11-2,TRBJ1-2,TRBD1
TGTGCCAGCAGTTACAGGTCGAACACCGGGGAGCTGTTTTTT,CASSYRSNTGELFF,few,TRBV6-2/TRBV6-3,TRBJ2-2,-
TGTGCCAGCAGCGCCGAAGGGGGGGACTCCTACGAGCAGTACTTC,CASSAEGGDSYEQYF,-,TRBV9,TRBJ2-7,-
TGTGCCATCAGTGAAAGCAGGGGACCGAACACTGAAGCTTTCTTT,CAISESRGPNTEAFF,few,TRBV10-3,TRBJ1-1,-
TGTGCCAGCTATCCGATCTTTTCGACAGGGGTGTACGAGCAGTACTTC,CASYPIFSTGVYEQYF,-,TRBV6-1,TRBJ2-7,TRBD1
TGTGCCAGCAGTGACCCTCGGACAGGGAGCGAGCAGTACTTC,CASSDPRTGSEQYF,few,TRBV25-1,TRBJ2-7,TRBD1
TGCAGCGTAGTGACACGGGGCTATGGCTACACCTTC,CSVVTRGYGYTF,-,TRBV29-1,TRBJ1-2,-
TGTGCCAGCAGCTTGGCCGGAGTAGGGGCTTTCTTT,CASSLAGVGAFF,few,TRBV5-6,TRBJ1-1,-
TGCAGTGCTAGTCCCCGGGTTAGCAATCAGCCCCAGCATTTT,CSASPRVSNQPQHF,-,TRBV20-1,TRBJ1-5,-
TGTGCCAGCAGCCAAGGGTGGCGGGGGGGCGTAGAAGAGACCCAGTACTTC,CASSQGWRGGVEETQYF,-,TRBV3-1,TRBJ2-5,TRBD2
TGTGCCAGCAGCCAAAGGGGAGACAGGGGGGATGAGCAGTTCTTC,CASSQRGDRGDEQFF,-,TRBV3-1,TRBJ2-1,TRBD1
TGTGCCAGCAAGGACCTTCTAAAGCCCCAGCATTTT,CASKDLLKPQHF,-,TRBV6-2/TRBV6-3,TRBJ1-5,-
TGTGCCAGCAGTTCTACAGGGACCAGGGGGACCCAGTACTTC,CASSSTGTRGTQYF,-,TRBV12-3/TRBV12-4,TRBJ2-5,-
TGTGCCAGCAGAGACGGGACTAGTGAGGAGACCCAGTACTTC,CASRDGTSEETQYF,-,TRBV12-3/TRBV12-4,TRBJ2-5,TRBD2
TGTGCCAGTAGTACGACAGGGTCTGGTGGCTACACCTTC,CASSTTGSGGYTF,-,TRBV19,TRBJ1-2,TRBD1
TGTGCCAGCAGTCGGACAGGGGGGATCGGCAATCAGCCCCAGCATTTT,CASSRTGGIGNQPQHF,-,TRBV6-1,TRBJ1-5,TRBD1
TGCAGCGCTATTGGTGACATTCAGTACTTC,CSAIGDIQYF,-,TRBV29-1,TRBJ2-4,-
TGCGCCAGCAGCCAACGGACGAGCACAGATACGCAGTATTTT,CASSQRTSTDTQYF,few,TRBV4-3,TRBJ2-3,-
TGCAGCGTTGACGGGGAAGTCAACTATGGCTACACCTTC,CSVDGEVNYGYTF,few,TRBV29-1,TRBJ1-2,-
TGCGCCAGCAGTCCCGTGGGGGCGACCACAGATACGCAGTATTTT,CASSPVGATTDTQYF,few,TRBV5-1,TRBJ2-3,-
TGTGCCAGCAGTTGGGCCCTAGCGGGAGGGCCCGGGGAGCTGTTTTTT,CASSWALAGGPGELFF,few,TRBV27,TRBJ2-2,TRBD2
TGCAGCGTTGAGGGGACAGGTGTGATGACCCAGTACTTC,CSVEGTGVMTQYF,-,TRBV29-1,TRBJ2-5,TRBD1
TGTTCCTCCTGGTCGATCTCTGGAAACACCATATATTTT,CSSWSISGNTIYF,few,TRBV30,TRBJ1-3,-
TGTGCCAGGAAGACGGACAACTATGGCTACACCTTC,CARKTDNYGYTF,-,TRBV28,TRBJ1-2,-
TGTGCTAGTGGCTTGAGGGGCACCGGGGAGCTGTTTTTT,CASGLRGTGELFF,few,TRBV12-5,TRBJ2-2,-
TGTGCCAGCAGTTCCACCTCGACAGGGATCGGTTGGTACGAGCAGTACTTC,CASSSTSTGIGWYEQYF,-,TRBV12-3/TRBV12-4,TRBJ2-7,TRBD1
TGTGCCAGTAGTGCCTATCTAGCGGGAGGCTACAATGAGCAGTTCTTC,CASSAYLAGGYNEQFF,-,TRBV19,TRBJ2-1,TRBD2
TGTGCCAGCAGCTTCGACAGGGTCTCTTTTAATGAGCAGTTCTTC,CASSFDRVSFNEQFF,few,TRBV6-1,TRBJ2-1,TRBD1
TGTGCCAGCAGCGTAGGTAAAACGGGCGAGCAGTACTTC,CASSVGKTGEQYF,-,TRBV9,TRBJ2-7,-
TGCGCCAGCAGCTCCGGACAGGGACGGATCGGAAAACTGTTTTTT,CASSSGQGRIGKLFF,few,TRBV5-1,TRBJ1-4,TRBD1
TGCGCCAGCAGCTTTGGGGGACAGGGGGTCACAGATACGCAGTATTTT,CASSFGGQGVTDTQYF,few,TRBV5-1,TRBJ2-3,TRBD1
TGTGCCAGCAGCTTAGGGGACACTAACCGAGGGGAGACCCAGTACTTC,CASSLGDTNRGETQYF,few,TRBV7-2,TRBJ2-5,-
TGTGCCAGCAGTTACCGAGCTTACGAGCAGTACTTC,CASSYRAYEQYF,few,TRBV6-2/TRBV6-3,TRBJ2-7,-
TGCAGTGCTAGTCGGGGGGCCACCTACAATGAGCAGTTCTTC,CSASRGATYNEQFF,few,TRBV20-1,TRBJ2-1,-
TGCAGTGCTACCGAAGGGAACACTGAAGCTTTCTTT,CSATEGNTEAFF,-,TRBV20-1,TRBJ1-1,-
TGTGCCAGCAGGCTAACAATAGGTCACGAGCAGTACTTC,CASRLTIGHEQYF,many,TRBV12-3/TRBV12-4,TRBJ2-7,-
TGTGCCAGCAGCTTAAGGGGAGCGGGGGGCCTCTCCTACAATGAGCAGTTCTTC,CASSLRGAGGLSYNEQFF,-,TRBV7-3,TRBJ2-1,TRBD2
TGTGCCAGCAGTTTCGACAGAGGATACTATGGCTACACCTTC,CASSFDRGYYGYTF,-,TRBV27,TRBJ1-2,-
TGCAGTGCGCGGGGATCCCCCTACAATGAGCAGTTCTTC,CSARGSPYNEQFF,-,TRBV20-1,TRBJ2-1,-
TGTGCCAGCAGCTTCCCGCGGGGGACTAACACCGGGGAGCTGTTTTTT,CASSFPRGTNTGELFF,-,TRBV7-9,TRBJ2-2,TRBD2
TGTGCCAGCAGTATAGGACAGGGGAGTGGGGAGACCCAGTACTTC,CASSIGQGSGETQYF,-,TRBV27,TRBJ2-5,TRBD1
TGCAGTGCCCGACAGCGGTCGAACACCGGGGAGCTGTTTTTT,CSARQRSNTGELFF,many,TRBV20-1,TRBJ2-2,-
TGCAGCGTGGGGGGAATAGCGGCTACTAGCACAGATACGCAGTATTTT,CSVGGIAATSTDTQYF,-,TRBV29-1,TRBJ2-3,-
TGCGCCAGCAGCGCCTCGGTTGTTGGGGCCGGGGAGCTGTTTTTT,CASSASVVGAGELFF,few,TRBV5-1,TRBJ2-2,-
TGCAGTGCTAGAAGGGAAATCTGGACTGAAGCTTTCTTT,CSARREIWTEAFF,-,TRBV20-1,TRBJ1-1,-
TGCAGTGCTCCCGAGACTACAGGGTGGAATCAGCCCCAGCATTTT,CSAPETTGWNQPQHF,-,TRBV20-1,TRBJ1-5,-
TGTGCCAGCAGCTTAGGGCAGGGGTGGGGGTTTTTGAACACTGAAGCTTTCTTT,CASSLGQGWGFLNTEAFF,-,TRBV11-1,TRBJ1-1,-
TGTGCCACCTCCCCGGACAGGGGGAACTCCTACGAGCAGTACTTC,CATSPDRGNSYEQYF,few,TRBV15,TRBJ2-7,TRBD1
TGTGCCAGCAGTTTCGGGGGGACAGCCGATGAAAAACTGTTTTTT,CASSFGGTADEKLFF,many,TRBV12-3/TRBV12-4,TRBJ1-4,TRBD1
TGTGCCAGCAGCCCGACAGGGTGGACTGGAAACACCATATATTTT,CASSPTGWTGNTIYF,-,TRBV9,TRBJ1-3,TRBD1
TGCGCCAGCAGCTTAGGTTCCGGGGGCCTAGGAGAGCAGTTCTTC,CASSLGSGGLGEQFF,-,TRBV5-1,TRBJ2-1,-
TGCGCCAGCAGCTTCACAGGGGATGTCAACACTGAAGCTTTCTTT,CASSFTGDVNTEAFF,few,TRBV5-1,TRBJ1-1,TRBD1
TGTGCCAGCTCACCTAGCAGCGTACTTTCACTAAGTTACGAGCAGTACTTC,CASSPSSVLSLSYEQYF,few,TRBV18,TRBJ2-7,-